This T cell receptor beta chain was obtained from a study of blood T cell repertoires in COVID-19. Profiling relied on immunoSEQ multiplex PCR, and the TCRdb table lists in-frame clones only, not all of them. The table lists 230,000 or so clones, about 87% of them singletons, with around 2.6% in the top ten. Trimming at V came to 6 bases and at J to 1 base, leaving 5 bases not matched to a gene. The CDR3 totals 15 residues. Germline assignment: CDR1 SEHNR and CDR2 FQNEAQ (reference sequence). V is TRBV7-9 and J is TRBJ2-2, with TRBD1 matching over 7 bases. The sequence derives from a woman in her twenties or thirties who had recovered from COVID-19. Sequenced: PBMCs or T cells enriched from blood (not recorded which). The CDR3: CASSRGPQNTGELFF. The CDR3 DNA is TGTGCCAGCAGTAGGGGGCCCCAGAACACCGGGGAGCTGTTTTTT.